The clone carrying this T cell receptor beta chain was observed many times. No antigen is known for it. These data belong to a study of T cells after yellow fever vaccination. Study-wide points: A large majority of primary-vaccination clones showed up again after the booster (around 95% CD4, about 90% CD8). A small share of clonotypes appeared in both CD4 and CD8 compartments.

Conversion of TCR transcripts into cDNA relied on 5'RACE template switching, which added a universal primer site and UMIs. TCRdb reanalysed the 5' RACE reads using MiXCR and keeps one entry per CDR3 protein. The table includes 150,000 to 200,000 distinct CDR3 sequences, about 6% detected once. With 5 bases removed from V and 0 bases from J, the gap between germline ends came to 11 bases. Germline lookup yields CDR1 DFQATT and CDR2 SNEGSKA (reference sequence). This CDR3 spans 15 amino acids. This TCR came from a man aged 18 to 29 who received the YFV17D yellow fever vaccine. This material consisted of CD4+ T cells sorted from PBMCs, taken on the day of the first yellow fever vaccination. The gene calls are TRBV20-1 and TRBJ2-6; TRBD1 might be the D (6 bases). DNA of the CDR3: TGCAGTGCTGGGGACACGAGCTCTGGGGCCAACGTCCTGACTTTC. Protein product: CSAGDTSSGANVLTF.